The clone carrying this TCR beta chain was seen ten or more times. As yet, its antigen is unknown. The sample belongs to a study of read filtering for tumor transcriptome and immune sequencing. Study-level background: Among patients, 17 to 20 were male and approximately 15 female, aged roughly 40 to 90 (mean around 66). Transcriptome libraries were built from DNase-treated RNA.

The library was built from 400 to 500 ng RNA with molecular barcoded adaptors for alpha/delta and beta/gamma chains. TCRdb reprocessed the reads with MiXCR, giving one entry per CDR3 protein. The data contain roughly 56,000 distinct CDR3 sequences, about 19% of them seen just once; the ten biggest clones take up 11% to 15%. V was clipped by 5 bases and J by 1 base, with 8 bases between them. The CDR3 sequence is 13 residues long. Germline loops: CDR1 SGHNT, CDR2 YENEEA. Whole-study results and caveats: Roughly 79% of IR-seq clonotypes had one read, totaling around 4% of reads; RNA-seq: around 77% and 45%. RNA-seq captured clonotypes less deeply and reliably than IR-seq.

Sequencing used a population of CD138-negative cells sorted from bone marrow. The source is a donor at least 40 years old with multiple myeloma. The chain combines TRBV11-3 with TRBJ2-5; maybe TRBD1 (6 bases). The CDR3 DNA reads TGTGCCAGCAGCCGGGACATCCAAGAGACCCAGTACTTC. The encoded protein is CASSRDIQETQYF. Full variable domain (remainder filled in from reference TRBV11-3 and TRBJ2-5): EAGVVQSPRYKIIEKKQPVAFWCNPISGHNTLYWYLQNLGQGPELLIRYENEEAVDDSQLPKDRFSAERLKGVDSTLKIQPAELGDSAVYLCASSRDIQETQYFGPGTRLLVL.